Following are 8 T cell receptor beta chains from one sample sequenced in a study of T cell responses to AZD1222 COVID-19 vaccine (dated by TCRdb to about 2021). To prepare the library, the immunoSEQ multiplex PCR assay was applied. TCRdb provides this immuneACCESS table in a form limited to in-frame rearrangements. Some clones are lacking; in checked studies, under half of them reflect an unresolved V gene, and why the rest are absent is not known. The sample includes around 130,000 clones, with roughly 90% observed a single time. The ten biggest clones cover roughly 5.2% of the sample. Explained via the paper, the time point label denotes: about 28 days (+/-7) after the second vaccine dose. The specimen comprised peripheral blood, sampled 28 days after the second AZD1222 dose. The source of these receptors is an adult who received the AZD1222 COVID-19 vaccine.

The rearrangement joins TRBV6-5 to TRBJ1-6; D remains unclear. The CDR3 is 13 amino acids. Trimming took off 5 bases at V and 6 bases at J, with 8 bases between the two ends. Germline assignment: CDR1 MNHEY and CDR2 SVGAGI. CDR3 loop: CASSLQINSPLHF. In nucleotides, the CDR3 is TGTGCCAGCAGTCTCCAAATTAATTCACCCCTCCACTTT.

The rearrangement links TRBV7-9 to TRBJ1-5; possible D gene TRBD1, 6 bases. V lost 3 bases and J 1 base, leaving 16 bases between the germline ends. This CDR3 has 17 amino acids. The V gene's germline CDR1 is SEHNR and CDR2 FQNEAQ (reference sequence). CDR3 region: CASSFQDSSLSNQPQHF. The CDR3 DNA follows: TGTGCCAGCAGCTTTCAGGACAGTAGTCTCAGCAATCAGCCCCAGCATTTT.

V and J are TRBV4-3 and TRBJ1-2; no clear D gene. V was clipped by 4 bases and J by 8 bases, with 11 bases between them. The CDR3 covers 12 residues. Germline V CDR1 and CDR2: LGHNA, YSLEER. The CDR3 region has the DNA TGCGCCAGCAGCCGAGAAAAAAGGGGCTACACCTTC. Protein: CASSREKRGYTF.

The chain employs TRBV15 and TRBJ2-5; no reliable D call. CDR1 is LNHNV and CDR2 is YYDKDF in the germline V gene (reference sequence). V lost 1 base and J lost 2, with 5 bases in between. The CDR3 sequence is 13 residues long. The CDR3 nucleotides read TGTGCCACCAGCAGAGCAGCGCAAGAGACCCAGTACTTC. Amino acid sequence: CATSRAAQETQYF.

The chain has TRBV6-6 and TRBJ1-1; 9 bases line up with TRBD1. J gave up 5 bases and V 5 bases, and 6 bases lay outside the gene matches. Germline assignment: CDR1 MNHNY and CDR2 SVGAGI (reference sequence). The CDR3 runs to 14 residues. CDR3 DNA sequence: TGTGCCAGCAGTAAGGGACAGGGCGGGACTGAAGCTTTCTTT. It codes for CASSKGQGGTEAFF.

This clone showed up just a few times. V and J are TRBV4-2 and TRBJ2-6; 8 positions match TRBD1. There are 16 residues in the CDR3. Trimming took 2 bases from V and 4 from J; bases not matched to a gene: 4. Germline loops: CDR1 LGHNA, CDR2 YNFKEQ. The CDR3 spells CASSQLTGAGANVLTF. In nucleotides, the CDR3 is TGTGCCAGCAGCCAACTGACAGGGGCCGGGGCCAACGTCCTGACTTTC.

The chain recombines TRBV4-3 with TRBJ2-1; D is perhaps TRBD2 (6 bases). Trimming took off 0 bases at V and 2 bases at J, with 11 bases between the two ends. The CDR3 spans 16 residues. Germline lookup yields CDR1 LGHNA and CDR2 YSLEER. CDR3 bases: TGCGCCAGCAGCCAAGAGAAGGGACTTGCCTACAATGAGCAGTTCTTC. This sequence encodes CASSQEKGLAYNEQFF.

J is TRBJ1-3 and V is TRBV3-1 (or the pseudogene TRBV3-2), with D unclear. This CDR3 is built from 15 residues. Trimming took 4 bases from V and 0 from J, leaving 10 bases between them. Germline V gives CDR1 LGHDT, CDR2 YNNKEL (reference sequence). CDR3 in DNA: TGTGCCAGCAGCCCGCGGAGCAGCTCTGGAAACACCATATATTTT. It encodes CASSPRSSSGNTIYF.